The 24 T cell receptor beta chains in this list originate from one sample, sequenced in a study of T-cell memory formation after mild COVID-19. From the 5' RACE reads, TCRdb called clonotypes with MiXCR, one entry per CDR3 protein. The sample lists around 450,000 distinct CDR3 sequences, roughly 20% seen once, with around 8% in the top ten. The specimen sequenced was PBMCs or a T cell subset sorted from them (not recorded which). Receptors originate from an adult woman who had mild COVID-19 (a few samples of this study predate the infection). Cell type and time point are not known.

In this sample, this clonotype turned up a few times. The chain has TRBV29-1 and TRBJ1-2; 10 bases are a match to TRBD1. Looked up from germline, CDR1 is SQVTM and CDR2 is ANQGSEA. This CDR3 is 15 amino acids long. V shed 6 bases, J shed 4 bases, and the junction held 11 bases outside the gene matches. CDR3 sequence reads: CSVPTGGNRGYGYTF. The CDR3 DNA reads TGCAGCGTGCCGACAGGGGGCAATCGGGGCTATGGCTACACCTTC.

The chain recombines TRBV6-6 with TRBJ1-1; tentative D call: TRBD1 (5 bases). Germline V CDR1 and CDR2: MNHNY, SVGAGI (reference sequence). V shed 5 bases and J shed 5 bases, with 12 bases lying between them. The CDR3 sequence is 13 residues long. The CDR3 nucleotides read TGTGCCAGCAGTAAGGGGCGGATGACTGAAGCTTTCTTT. Protein product: CASSKGRMTEAFF.

This clonotype appeared once. This chain links TRBV18 with TRBJ1-2; TRBD1 might be the D (5 bases). V lost 0 bases and J lost 4, with 9 bases in between. The germline V gene has CDR1 KGHSH and CDR2 LQKENI. CDR3 length: 14 residues. CDR3: CASSPPGRAYGYTF. The CDR3 nucleotides are TGTGCCAGCTCACCACCGGGACGGGCCTATGGCTACACCTTC.

The chain has TRBV19 and TRBJ1-1; no clear D. The CDR3 spans 14 residues. Per germline, CDR1 LNHDA and CDR2 SQIVND (reference sequence). Deletions cut 3 bases from V and 4 bases from J, with 12 bases between. The CDR3 DNA reads TGTGCCAGTAGTATCGCCAGGATGGGCACTGAAGCTTTCTTT. Its translation: CASSIARMGTEAFF.

The chain joins TRBV6-2 or TRBV6-3 to TRBJ2-7; the D gene could be TRBD1 or TRBD2 (5 bases each). The V and J ends lost 6 bases and 2 bases respectively, with 17 bases between them. Germline V gives CDR1 MNHEY, CDR2 SVGEGT. The length of the CDR3 is 15 residues. CDR3 region: CASSPGIRAAYEQYF. CDR3 DNA sequence: TGTGCCAGCAGCCCCGGGATCAGGGCCGCCTACGAGCAGTACTTC.

J is TRBJ2-7 and V is TRBV24-1, with TRBD1 identical over 9 bases. The CDR3 length is 15 residues. Per the germline V gene, CDR1 is KGHDR and CDR2 is SFDVKD. Trimming removed 6 bases from V and 2 bases from J; junction bases left unmatched: 7. The CDR3 here is CATSSGTGLTYEQYF. CDR3 bases: TGTGCCACCAGTAGCGGGACAGGGCTTACCTACGAGCAGTACTTC.

This clonotype was found a few times. V usage is TRBV4-1 and J usage is TRBJ1-6, with 12 bases that match TRBD1. V dropped 3 bases and J dropped 9; count of bases not matched to a gene: 12. This CDR3 region has 18 residues. The V gene's germline CDR1 is MGHRA and CDR2 YSYEKL. Here the CDR3 DNA reads TGCGCCAGCAGCCAGCAACCGGGACAGGGGGCGGTGAGTTCACCCCTCCACTTT. Its translation is CASSQQPGQGAVSSPLHF.

This clonotype was observed at least ten times. The chain employs TRBV27 and TRBJ1-1; a possible D gene is TRBD1 (5 bases). CDR3 length equals 11 residues. Germline lookup yields CDR1 MNHEY and CDR2 SMNVEV (reference sequence). Trimming took off 6 bases at V and 7 bases at J, with 9 bases between the two ends. The CDR3 DNA is TGTGCCAGCAGCCGGGGGAGTGAAGCTTTCTTT. Amino acids: CASSRGSEAFF.

This chain links TRBV30 with TRBJ1-5, with D possibly TRBD1 on 6 matching bases. The CDR3 runs 13 residues. The V and J ends lost 3 bases and 4 bases respectively, with 10 bases between them. Germline V gives CDR1 GTSNPN, CDR2 SVGIG (reference sequence). CDR3 amino acids: CAWSDQGNQPQHF. In DNA, the CDR3 is TGTGCCTGGAGCGATCAGGGGAATCAGCCCCAGCATTTT. Based on the CDR3 plus reference TRBV30 and TRBJ1-5, the full variable domain is SQTIHQWPATLVQPVGSPLSLECTVEGTSNPNLYWYRQAAGRGLQLLFYSVGIGQISSEVPQNLSASRPQDRQFILSSKKLLLSDSGFYLCAWSDQGNQPQHFGDGTRLSIL.

In its sample, this clonotype was seen a few times. The chain couples TRBV29-1 to TRBJ2-7; TRBD2 matches 12 bases. The V and J ends lost 7 bases and 3 bases, in that order; junction bases with no gene match: 4. Germline values: CDR1 SQVTM, CDR2 ANQGSEA. The CDR3 is 13 residues long. CDR3 region: CSARTSGNYEQYF. CDR3 sequence (DNA): TGCAGCGCCAGGACTAGCGGGAACTACGAGCAGTACTTC.

This clonotype was seen a handful of times. The chain combines TRBV5-1 with TRBJ1-2; the D is unclear. The CDR3 has 14 residues. CDR1 and CDR2 (germline): SGHRS, YFSETQ. The germline V and J ends were trimmed by 0 bases and 8 bases, with 14 bases remaining between them. Here the CDR3 DNA reads TGCGCCAGCAGCTTGGAGGCGGGTCGTCTCGGCTACACCTTC. It specifies CASSLEAGRLGYTF. Based on the CDR3 plus reference TRBV5-1 and TRBJ1-2, the full variable domain is KAGVTQTPRYLIKTRGQQVTLSCSPISGHRSVSWYQQTPGQGLQFLFEYFSETQRNKGNFPGRFSGRQFSNSRSEMNVSTLELGDSALYLCASSLEAGRLGYTFGSGTRLTVV.

The V call is TRBV7-8, the J call TRBJ1-1, with 9 bases lining up with TRBD1. The CDR3 consists of 17 residues. Germline CDR1 is SGHVS and CDR2 is FQNEAQ. V gave up 7 bases and J gave up 5 bases; unmatched junction bases: 17. The CDR3 is CASNPRPGTGIGTEAFF. CDR3 sequence (DNA): TGTGCCAGCAACCCTCGACCCGGGACAGGGATCGGGACTGAAGCTTTCTTT. The full variable domain, rest sourced from reference TRBV7-8 and TRBJ1-1, is GAGVSQSPRYKVAKRGQDVALRCDPISGHVSLFWYQQALGQGPEFLTYFQNEAQLDKSGLPSDRFFAERPEGSVSTLKIQRTQQEDSAVYLCASNPRPGTGIGTEAFFGQGTRLTVV.

V usage is TRBV7-2 and J usage is TRBJ2-1; 9 bases are shared with TRBD2. Trimming at V came to 6 bases and at J to 5 bases, leaving 2 bases not matched to a gene. Germline V gene data show CDR1 as SGHTA and CDR2 as FQGNSA. This CDR3 is built from 13 residues. The CDR3 nucleotides are TGTGCCAGCAGGGGCGGGGGGGACAATGAGCAGTTCTTC. Protein sequence: CASRGGGDNEQFF.

CDR3 sequence: CASSLGGLAGTSSYEQYF. The DNA of the CDR3 is TGTGCCAGCAGCTTGGGGGGACTAGCGGGGACGAGCTCCTACGAGCAGTACTTC. V usage is TRBV5-4 and J usage is TRBJ2-7; TRBD2 agrees at 13 bases. Germline CDR1 and CDR2: SGHNT and YYREEE (reference sequence). The CDR3 runs 18 residues. The J segment lost 0 bases and the V segment lost 0 bases, leaving 6 bases of the junction unmatched. The whole variable domain, remainder taken from reference TRBV5-4 and TRBJ2-7, is ETGVTQSPTHLIKTRGQQVTLRCSSQSGHNTVSWYQQALGQGPQFIFQYYREEENGRGNFPPRFSGLQFPNYSSELNVNALELDDSALYLCASSLGGLAGTSSYEQYFGPGTRLTVT.

This chain uses TRBV5-1 with TRBJ1-2, with D uncertain. Trimming took 5 bases from V and 6 from J, leaving 17 bases between them. CDR1 SGHRS and CDR2 YFSETQ come from the germline V gene. This CDR3 spans 14 amino acids. DNA of the CDR3: TGCGCCAGCAGTAGGGAAGACTCAGGCAATGGCTACACCTTC. Translating it yields CASSREDSGNGYTF.

This chain's CDR3 is CSARVQRGAKGYTF. Written as DNA, the CDR3 is TGCAGTGCTAGAGTACAGAGAGGGGCGAAAGGCTACACCTTC. The chain links TRBV20-1 to TRBJ1-2, with a weak D call TRBD1 (5 bases). CDR1 and CDR2 (germline): DFQATT, SNEGSKA (reference sequence). The CDR3 runs 14 residues. V was clipped by 1 base and J by 8 bases, with 17 bases between them.

In this sample, this clonotype turned up a few times. CDR3 region: CATSSPGLAGEEEQFF. The CDR3 DNA follows: TGTGCCACCAGCAGTCCGGGACTAGCGGGAGAAGAAGAGCAGTTCTTC. V usage is TRBV15 and J usage is TRBJ2-1; TRBD2 aligns across 14 bases. The trim removed 3 bases at V and 10 bases at J, leaving 8 bases unmatched. The CDR3 consists of 16 residues. Germline CDR1 LNHNV, CDR2 YYDKDF (reference sequence).

Many counts were recorded for this clonotype. The chain joins TRBV5-1 to TRBJ2-5, with 12 nucleotides matching TRBD2. The ends lost 4 bases at V and 5 bases at J; junction bases unmatched: 6. CDR1 SGHRS and CDR2 YFSETQ come from the germline V gene. This CDR3 is built from 15 residues. The DNA of the CDR3 is TGCGCCAGCAGCCGGACTAGCGGGGAGGGGGAGACCCAGTACTTC. Its translation: CASSRTSGEGETQYF.

This clonotype has ten or more counts. V and J are TRBV4-3 and TRBJ2-7, with 10 positions matching TRBD1. With V trimmed by 3 bases and J by 2 bases, 4 bases remained unmatched. CDR3 length equals 15 residues. From germline, CDR1 is LGHNA and CDR2 YSLEER. Written as DNA, the CDR3 is TGCGCCAGCAGCCAGCCCGGGACAGGGGCCTACGAGCAGTACTTC. Protein product: CASSQPGTGAYEQYF.

This clonotype occurred a few times. J is TRBJ1-1 and V is TRBV5-1; TRBD1 matches 7 bases. The CDR3 contains 15 residues. V dropped 6 bases and J dropped 0; count of bases not matched to a gene: 8. The germline CDR1 and CDR2 sequences are SGHRS and YFSETQ. Here the CDR3 reads CASIGTAGLNTEAFF. CDR3 in DNA: TGCGCCAGCATCGGGACAGCCGGATTGAACACTGAAGCTTTCTTT.

This clonotype was picked up a small number of times. The rearrangement uses TRBV29-1 and TRBJ1-2, with D perhaps matching TRBD1 (5 bases). The CDR3 consists of 16 residues. Trimming pared 0 bases from V and 0 bases from J, leaving 14 bases between. Germline V gene lookup returns CDR1 SQVTM and CDR2 ANQGSEA. In nucleotides, the CDR3 is TGCAGCGTTGAAGACAAGGCGGGACTCACTAACTATGGCTACACCTTC. Translated: CSVEDKAGLTNYGYTF.

This clonotype has only a few counts. The chain is built from TRBV6-1 and TRBJ2-7; D may match TRBD1 or TRBD2 (5 bases each). CDR1 and CDR2 from the germline V gene are MNHNS and SASEGT. This CDR3 spans 14 amino acids. V lost 5 bases and J lost 2, with 13 bases in between. This CDR3 reads CASSRRDQTYEQYF. The CDR3 DNA follows: TGTGCCAGCAGTCGCCGGGACCAAACCTACGAGCAGTACTTC.

The chain couples TRBV3-1 to TRBJ2-1; 9 bases line up with TRBD2. The CDR3 is made up of 16 amino acids. Losses at the gene ends were 4 bases for V and 2 bases for J; bases not matched to a gene: 6. Germline V gene sequence: CDR1 LGHDT, CDR2 YNNKEL (reference sequence). The CDR3 nucleotides read TGTGCCAGCAGCCCCGAGGGCGGGGGGGCCTACAATGAGCAGTTCTTC. Translated, it gives CASSPEGGGAYNEQFF.

The chain is built from TRBV2 and TRBJ2-5; D ambiguous. The CDR3 has 14 amino acids. The V and J ends lost 6 bases and 2 bases respectively, with 13 bases between them. Germline V gene lookup returns CDR1 SNHLY and CDR2 FYNNEI. The CDR3 loop is CASRTRGAQETQYF. The CDR3 bases are TGTGCCAGCAGGACTCGAGGCGCACAAGAGACCCAGTACTTC.